The T cell receptor beta chain under discussion was sequenced for a study of blood T cells in healthy people across ages (dated by TCRdb to 2013 to 2016). Regarding the complete study: In model experiments, roughly one uniquely barcoded TCR beta cDNA molecule per two T cells was captured by template switching. The donors were split into four age groups: young (average approximately 16 years), middle-aged (39), aged (roughly 65) and long-lived (roughly 88). Age-related changes in TCR beta repertoire diversity were measured in the study by deep sequencing normalized with unique cDNA molecular identifiers. Donors of different ages were randomly distributed across sequencing lanes to avoid experimental bias. For two donors (one aged 18 to 29 and one aged 80 or older), the study analyzed two additional independent replicas of 1 million unique cDNA reads from the same blood draw. Findings and caveats that apply to the study as a whole: Estimates of total diversity from one million sequenced T cells were regarded as lower bounds and underestimates. Compared with the aged group, the long-lived group had more naive CD4+ T cells, fewer expanded clones and increased TCR diversity, a pattern suggesting age selection. Observed TCR beta diversity per million T cells fell roughly linearly with age, and a significant reduction was already apparent by age approximately 40. Observed TCR beta diversity correlated strongly with the percentage of naive T cells measured by flow cytometry. Because the CMV infection status of the donors was unknown, age-related changes in expanded clonotypes may potentially have been confounded. Because profiling used bulk unsorted PBMCs, naive and antigen-experienced compartments could not be compared conclusively.

The library was prepared using 5' RACE. Sequencing was performed on an Illumina HiSeq 2500. A second roughly 6 to 12 cycle PCR used a sample-barcoded 5' primer and a J-beta primer mix. Each TCR beta cDNA molecule received a unique molecular identifier from a template-switch 5' adaptor carrying 12 random nucleotides. Each sample yielded at least 2.5 million CDR3-containing paired-end reads. First-strand cDNA was synthesized from all RNA with the Mint cDNA synthesis kit, primed by a TRBC-specific oligonucleotide. Following uracil-DNA glycosylase treatment, a first 18-cycle PCR with universal primers M1SS and BC2_uni_R was performed on all cDNA. The authors' pipeline ran thus. For normalization, 1 million high-quality reads, each with a distinct molecular identifier, were randomly selected from each sample. Instead of being binned into consensus sequences, reads with shared molecular identifiers were discarded. CDR3 identification, clonotype clustering and error correction used MiTCR with a Q25 quality threshold and the strictest error-elimination algorithm. A nonparametric unseen species model with Euler transformation was used to estimate lower-bound total TCR beta diversity. TCRdb reprocessing: public reads trimmed at Q25 with fastp, clones called with MiXCR, in-frame beta chains kept. Each CDR3 protein gets just one entry, which takes the most common genes and DNA from the rows behind it. The V and J calls reflect TCRdb's pipeline rather than the authors' work. The sample data list about 1.8 million distinct CDR3 sequences, and 49% of these were observed just once. Less than 2.5% of the sample goes to the ten largest clones.

From its cysteine to its phenylalanine, the CDR3 spans 12 amino acids. The DNA shown is the 36-base CDR3, in frame from base 1. The germline V gene (reference sequence) supplies CDR1 DFQATT and CDR2 SNEGSKA. Between the V and J ends, shortened by 6 bases and 2 bases respectively, the junction contains 10 bases. Systemically healthy Caucasian individuals from Russia, 35 to 50 in total and aged roughly 6 to 100 years, were included as donors. Each donor gave around 9.8 milliliters of peripheral blood, collected into EDTA-treated Vacutainer tubes. PBMCs were isolated by Ficoll-Paque density-gradient centrifugation, with at least 7 million obtained per sample. Trizol reagent was used to extract total RNA from PBMCs, with at least 5.5 micrograms per sample. Naive CD45RAhigh/CD27high T cell percentages were measured by flow cytometry on a PBMC aliquot from every donor. Turning to this clonotype: Its antigen specificity is not known. No quality values exist for individual bases; no much larger clone is one base distant.

The V gene is TRBV20-1 and the J gene is TRBJ1-2, with a tentative D gene TRBD1 over 6 matching bases. Material: blood. The source of this sequence is a woman in her thirties or forties in good health. CDR3 region: CSADRPNYGYTF. The nucleotides are TGCAGTGCCGACAGGCCCAACTATGGCTACACCTTC.